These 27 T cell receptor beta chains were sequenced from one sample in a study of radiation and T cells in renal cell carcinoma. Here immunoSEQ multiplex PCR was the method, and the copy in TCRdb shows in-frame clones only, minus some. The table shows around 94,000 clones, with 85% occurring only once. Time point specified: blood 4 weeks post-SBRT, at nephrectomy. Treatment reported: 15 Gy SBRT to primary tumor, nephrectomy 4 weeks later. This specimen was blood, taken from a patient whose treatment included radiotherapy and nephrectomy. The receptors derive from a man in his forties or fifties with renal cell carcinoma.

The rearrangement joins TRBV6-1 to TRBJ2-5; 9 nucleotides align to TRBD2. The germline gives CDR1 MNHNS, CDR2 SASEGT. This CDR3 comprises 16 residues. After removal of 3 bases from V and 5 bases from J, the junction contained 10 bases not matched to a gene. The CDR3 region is CASSDPGLALMETQYF. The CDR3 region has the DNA TGTGCCAGCAGTGATCCCGGACTAGCGTTAATGGAGACCCAGTACTTC.

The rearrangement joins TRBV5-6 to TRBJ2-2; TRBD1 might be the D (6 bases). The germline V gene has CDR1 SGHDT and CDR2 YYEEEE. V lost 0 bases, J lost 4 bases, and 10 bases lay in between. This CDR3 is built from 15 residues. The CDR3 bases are TGTGCCAGCAGCTTGGTTGGGACACGCACCGGGGAGCTGTTTTTT. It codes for CASSLVGTRTGELFF.

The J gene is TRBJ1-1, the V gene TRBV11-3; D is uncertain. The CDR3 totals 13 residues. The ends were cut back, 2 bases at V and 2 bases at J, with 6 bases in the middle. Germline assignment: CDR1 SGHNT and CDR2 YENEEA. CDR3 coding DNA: TGTGCCAGCAGCTTACGATTCAACACTGAAGCTTTCTTT. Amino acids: CASSLRFNTEAFF.

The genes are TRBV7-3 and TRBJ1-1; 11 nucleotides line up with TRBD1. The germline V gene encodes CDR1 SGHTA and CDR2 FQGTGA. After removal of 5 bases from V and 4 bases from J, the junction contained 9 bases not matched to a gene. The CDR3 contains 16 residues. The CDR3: CASSLQGTGGGTEAFF. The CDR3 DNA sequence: TGTGCCAGCAGCCTCCAGGGGACAGGGGGTGGCACTGAAGCTTTCTTT.

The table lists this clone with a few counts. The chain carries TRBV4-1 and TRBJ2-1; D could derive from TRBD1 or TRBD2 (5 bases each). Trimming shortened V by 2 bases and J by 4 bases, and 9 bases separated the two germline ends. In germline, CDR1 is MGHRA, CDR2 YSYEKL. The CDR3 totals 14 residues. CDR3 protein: CASSQMGPYNEQFF. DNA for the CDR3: TGCGCCAGCAGCCAAATGGGACCATACAATGAGCAGTTCTTC.

CDR3 nucleotide sequence: TGCGCCAGCAGCCGTAGCGGGAGGGTAGGGGAGACCCAGTACTTC. This translates into CASSRSGRVGETQYF. The chain links TRBV5-1 to TRBJ2-5; 11 bases map to TRBD2. The CDR3 has 15 amino acids. The V gene's germline CDR1 is SGHRS and CDR2 YFSETQ. The trim removed 4 bases at V and 5 bases at J, leaving 7 bases unmatched.

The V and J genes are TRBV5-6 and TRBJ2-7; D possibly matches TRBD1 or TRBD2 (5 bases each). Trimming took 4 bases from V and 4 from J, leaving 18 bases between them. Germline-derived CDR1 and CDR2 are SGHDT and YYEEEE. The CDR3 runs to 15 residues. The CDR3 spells CASSLIGAARYEQYF. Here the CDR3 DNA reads TGTGCCAGCAGCCTAATCGGGGCAGCCAGGTACGAGCAGTACTTC.

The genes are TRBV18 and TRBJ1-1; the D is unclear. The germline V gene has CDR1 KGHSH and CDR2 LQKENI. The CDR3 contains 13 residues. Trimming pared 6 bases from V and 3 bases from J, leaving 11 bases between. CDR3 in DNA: TGTGCCAGCTCGGAACGAGGAGACACTGAAGCTTTCTTT. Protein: CASSERGDTEAFF.

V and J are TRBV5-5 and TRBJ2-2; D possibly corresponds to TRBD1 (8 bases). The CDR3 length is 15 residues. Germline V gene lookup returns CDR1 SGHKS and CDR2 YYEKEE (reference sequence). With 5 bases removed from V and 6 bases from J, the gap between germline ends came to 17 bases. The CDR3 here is CASRDRTGRAGELFF. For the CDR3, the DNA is TGTGCCAGCAGAGATAGGACAGGGAGGGCCGGGGAGCTGTTTTTT.

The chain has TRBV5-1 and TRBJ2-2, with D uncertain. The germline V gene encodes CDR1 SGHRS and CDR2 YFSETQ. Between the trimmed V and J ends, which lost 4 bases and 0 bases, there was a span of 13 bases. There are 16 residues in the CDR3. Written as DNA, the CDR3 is TGCGCCAGCAGCCAGCAGGTCGGTCCGAACACCGGGGAGCTGTTTTTT. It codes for CASSQQVGPNTGELFF.

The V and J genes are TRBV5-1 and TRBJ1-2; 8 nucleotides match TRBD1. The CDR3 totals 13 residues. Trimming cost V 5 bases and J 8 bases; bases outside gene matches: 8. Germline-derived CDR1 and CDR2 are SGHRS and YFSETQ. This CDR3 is CASSLQGGLGYTF. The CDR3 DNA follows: TGCGCCAGCAGTTTACAGGGGGGTCTCGGCTACACCTTC.

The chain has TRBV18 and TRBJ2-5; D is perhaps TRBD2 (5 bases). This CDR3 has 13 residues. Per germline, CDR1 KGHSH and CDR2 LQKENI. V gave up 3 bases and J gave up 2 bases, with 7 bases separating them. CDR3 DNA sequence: TGTGCCAGCTCACCTGGACTGCAAGAGACCCAGTACTTC. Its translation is CASSPGLQETQYF.

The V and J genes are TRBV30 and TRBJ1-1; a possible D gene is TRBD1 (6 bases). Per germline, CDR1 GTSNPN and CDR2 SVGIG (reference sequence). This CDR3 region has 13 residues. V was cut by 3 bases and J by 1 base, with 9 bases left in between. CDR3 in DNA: TGTGCCTGGAGGAGGGACACGAACACTGAAGCTTTCTTT. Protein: CAWRRDTNTEAFF.

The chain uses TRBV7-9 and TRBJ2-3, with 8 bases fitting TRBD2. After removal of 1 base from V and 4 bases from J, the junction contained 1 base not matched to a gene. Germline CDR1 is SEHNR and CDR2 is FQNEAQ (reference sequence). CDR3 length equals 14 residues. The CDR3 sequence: CASSLDGGADTQYF. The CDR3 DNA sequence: TGTGCCAGCAGCTTAGACGGGGGGGCAGATACGCAGTATTTT.

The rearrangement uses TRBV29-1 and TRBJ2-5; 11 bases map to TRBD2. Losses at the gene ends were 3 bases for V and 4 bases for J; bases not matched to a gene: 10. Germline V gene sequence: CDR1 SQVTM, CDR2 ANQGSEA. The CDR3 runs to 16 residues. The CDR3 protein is CSVDRTSGSELETQYF. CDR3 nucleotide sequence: TGCAGCGTTGACCGAACTAGCGGGAGTGAATTAGAGACCCAGTACTTC.

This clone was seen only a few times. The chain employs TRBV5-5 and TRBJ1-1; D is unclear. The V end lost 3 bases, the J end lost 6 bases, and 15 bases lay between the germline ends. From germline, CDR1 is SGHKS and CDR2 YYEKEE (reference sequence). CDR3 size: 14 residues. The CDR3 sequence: CASSSNPDVAEAFF. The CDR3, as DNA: TGTGCCAGCAGCTCAAACCCGGACGTAGCTGAAGCTTTCTTT.

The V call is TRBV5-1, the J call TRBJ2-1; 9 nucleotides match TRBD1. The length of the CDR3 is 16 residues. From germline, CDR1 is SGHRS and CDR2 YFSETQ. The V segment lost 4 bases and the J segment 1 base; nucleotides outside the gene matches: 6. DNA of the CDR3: TGCGCCAGCAGCGCAGACGGACAGGGGTCCTACAATGAGCAGTTCTTC. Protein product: CASSADGQGSYNEQFF.

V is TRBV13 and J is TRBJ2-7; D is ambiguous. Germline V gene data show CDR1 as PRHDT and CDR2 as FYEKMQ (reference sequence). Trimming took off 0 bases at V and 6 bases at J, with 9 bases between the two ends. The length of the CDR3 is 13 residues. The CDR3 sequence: CASSLGNSREQYF. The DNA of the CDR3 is TGTGCCAGCAGCTTAGGGAATAGTCGCGAGCAGTACTTC.

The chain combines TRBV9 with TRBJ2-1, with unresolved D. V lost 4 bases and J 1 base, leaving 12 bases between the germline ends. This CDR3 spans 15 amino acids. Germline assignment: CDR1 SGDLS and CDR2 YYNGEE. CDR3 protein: CASSSGGASYNEQFF. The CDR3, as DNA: TGTGCCAGCAGCTCCGGCGGAGCGTCCTACAATGAGCAGTTCTTC.

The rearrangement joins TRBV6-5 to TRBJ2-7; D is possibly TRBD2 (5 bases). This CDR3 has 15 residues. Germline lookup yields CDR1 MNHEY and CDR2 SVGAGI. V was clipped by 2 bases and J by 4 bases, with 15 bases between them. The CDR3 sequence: CASSYRLGRGYEQYF. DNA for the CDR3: TGTGCCAGCAGTTACAGGCTGGGAAGAGGGTACGAGCAGTACTTC.

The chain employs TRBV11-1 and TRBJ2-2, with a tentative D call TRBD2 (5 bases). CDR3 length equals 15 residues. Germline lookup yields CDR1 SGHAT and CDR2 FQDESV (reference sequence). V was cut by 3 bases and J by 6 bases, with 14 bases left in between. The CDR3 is CASSLSANGAGELFF. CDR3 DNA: TGTGCCAGCAGCTTGTCGGCCAACGGGGCCGGGGAGCTGTTTTTT. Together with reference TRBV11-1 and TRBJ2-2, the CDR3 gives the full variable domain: EAEVAQSPRYKITEKSQAVAFWCDPISGHATLYWYRQILGQGPELLVQFQDESVVDDSQLPKDRFSAERLKGVDSTLKIQPAELGDSAMYLCASSLSANGAGELFFGEGSRLTVL.

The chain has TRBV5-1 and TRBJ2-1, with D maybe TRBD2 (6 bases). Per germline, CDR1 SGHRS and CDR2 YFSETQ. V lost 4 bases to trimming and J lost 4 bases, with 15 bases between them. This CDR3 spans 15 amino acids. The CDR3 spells CASSPSPRGYNEQFF. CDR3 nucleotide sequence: TGCGCCAGCAGCCCCTCACCTCGGGGGTACAATGAGCAGTTCTTC.

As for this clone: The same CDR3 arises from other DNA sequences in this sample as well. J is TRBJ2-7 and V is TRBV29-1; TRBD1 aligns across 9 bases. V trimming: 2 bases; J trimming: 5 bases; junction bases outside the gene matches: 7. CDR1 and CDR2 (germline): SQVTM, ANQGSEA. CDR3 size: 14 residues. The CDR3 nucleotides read TGCAGCGTTGAATTTCCGGGGACAGGGAACGAGCAGTACTTC. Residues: CSVEFPGTGNEQYF.

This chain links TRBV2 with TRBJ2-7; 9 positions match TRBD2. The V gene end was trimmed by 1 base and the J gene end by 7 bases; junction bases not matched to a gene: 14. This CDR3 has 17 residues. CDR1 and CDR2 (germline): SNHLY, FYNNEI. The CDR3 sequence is CASSEGGLVAGEWEQYF. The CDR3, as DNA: TGTGCCAGCAGTGAAGGGGGATTGGTAGCGGGAGAGTGGGAGCAGTACTTC.

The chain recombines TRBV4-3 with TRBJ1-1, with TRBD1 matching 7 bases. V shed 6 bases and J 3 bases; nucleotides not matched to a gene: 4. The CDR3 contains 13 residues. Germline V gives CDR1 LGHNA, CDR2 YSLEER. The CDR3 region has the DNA TGCGCCAGCAGTAGACAGGGCGACACTGAAGCTTTCTTT. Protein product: CASSRQGDTEAFF.

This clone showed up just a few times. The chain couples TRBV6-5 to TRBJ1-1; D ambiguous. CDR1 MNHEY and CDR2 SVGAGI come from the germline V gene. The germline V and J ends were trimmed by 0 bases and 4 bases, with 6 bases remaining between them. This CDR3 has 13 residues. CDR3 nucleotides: TGTGCCAGCAGTTACTCAAGCATCACTGAAGCTTTCTTT. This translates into CASSYSSITEAFF.

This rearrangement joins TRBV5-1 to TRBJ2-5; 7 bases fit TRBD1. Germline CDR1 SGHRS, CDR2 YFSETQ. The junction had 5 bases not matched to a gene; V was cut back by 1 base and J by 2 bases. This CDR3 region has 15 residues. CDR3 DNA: TGCGCCAGCAGCTTGTTTGACAGGGCGCAAGAGACCCAGTACTTC. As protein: CASSLFDRAQETQYF.